This T cell receptor (beta chain) was captured by sequencing in a study of T-cell reconstitution after alpha-beta-depleted transplantation in children. A library of TCRbeta sequences, prepared with unique molecular identifiers, was generated. Using its own MiXCR run on the PCR reads, TCRdb lists one record per CDR3 protein. Counted here are around 87,000 distinct CDR3 sequences, more than 7% occurring once; the ten biggest clones make up over 6%. This CDR3 spans 10 amino acids. Deletions cut 1 base from V and 7 bases from J, with 0 bases between. This clonotype was seen repeatedly, ten times or more.

The chain is built from TRBV12-3 or TRBV12-4 and TRBJ2-3; D is ambiguous. The source was PBMCs from the stem cell graft donor, collected from the stem cell graft. The TCR sequence derives from a human donor who donated a stem cell graft to a child with congenital amegakaryocytic thrombocytopenia. CDR3 residues: CASSLDTQYF. The CDR3 DNA is TGTGCCAGCAGTTTAGATACGCAGTATTTT.